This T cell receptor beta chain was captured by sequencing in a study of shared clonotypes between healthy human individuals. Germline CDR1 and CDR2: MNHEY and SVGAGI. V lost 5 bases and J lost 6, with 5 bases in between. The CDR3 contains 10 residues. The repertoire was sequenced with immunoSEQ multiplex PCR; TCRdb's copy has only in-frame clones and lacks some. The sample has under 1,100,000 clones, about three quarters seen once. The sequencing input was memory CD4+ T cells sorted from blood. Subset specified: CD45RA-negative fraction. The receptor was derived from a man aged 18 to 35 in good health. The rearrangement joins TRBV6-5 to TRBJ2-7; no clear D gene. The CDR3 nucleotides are TGTGCCAGCAGTCAGAGCGAGCAGTACTTC. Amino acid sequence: CASSQSEQYF.